The 11 T cell receptor beta chains given below trace back to one sample, sequenced in a study of Ad26.COV2.S vaccination and SARS-CoV-2 variants. Produced via immunoSEQ multiplex PCR; TCRdb's table is partial and in-frame only. Seen here are approximately 480,000 clones, 87% observed once, and the top ten hold about 13%. Treatment noted: 15 to 20 received Ad26.COV2.S at low or high dose, single or two shots; roughly 5 received placebo; per-sample allocation not given. The samples date from day 63 after the first vaccine or placebo injection. The specimen comprised peripheral blood, sampled in a trial of Ad26.COV2.S vaccine versus placebo. These receptors were taken from a person between 18 and 65 years old who received the Ad26.COV2.S COVID-19 vaccine or a placebo.

In this sample, this clone turned up once. The V call is TRBV3-1 (or the pseudogene TRBV3-2), the J call TRBJ2-7; the match to TRBD2 covers 12 bases. The junction had 7 bases not matched to a gene; V was cut back by 0 bases and J by 4 bases. The CDR3 loop spans 17 amino acids. Per germline, CDR1 LGHDT and CDR2 YNNKEL (reference sequence). The CDR3 bases are TGTGCCAGCAGCCAAGATTCTACTAGCGGGAGGCCGTACGAGCAGTACTTC. Protein product: CASSQDSTSGRPYEQYF.

The chain combines TRBV5-6 with TRBJ2-7, with TRBD2 identical over 13 bases. Germline CDR1 and CDR2: SGHDT and YYEEEE. Unmatched junction bases numbered 7, after V lost 4 bases and J lost 6 bases. The CDR3 is 15 residues long. The CDR3 spells CASSKAGTSGTEQYF. The CDR3 DNA reads as TGTGCCAGCAGCAAGGCCGGGACTAGCGGGACCGAGCAGTACTTC.

CDR3 region: CASSVSGRFLTGELFF. DNA of the CDR3: TGTGCCAGCAGCGTAAGCGGTCGGTTCTTGACCGGGGAGCTGTTTTTT. This chain connects TRBV9 to TRBJ2-2, with D possibly TRBD2 on 5 matching bases. Germline assignment: CDR1 SGDLS and CDR2 YYNGEE. This CDR3 region has 16 residues. Trimming left V 1 base short and J 5 bases short, with 15 bases between.

The chain has TRBV11-2 and TRBJ2-3; D uncertain. The germline CDR1 and CDR2 sequences are SGHAT and FQNNGV. The CDR3 has 13 amino acids. V was cut by 4 bases and J by 2 bases, with 7 bases left in between. The chain's CDR3 is CASSSPSTDTQYF. The CDR3, as DNA: TGTGCCAGCAGCTCGCCGTCCACAGATACGCAGTATTTT.

The chain combines TRBV5-1 with TRBJ1-2; D uncertain. The germline V gene has CDR1 SGHRS and CDR2 YFSETQ. V was pared by 0 bases and J by 1 base, with 10 bases between. CDR3 length: 15 residues. CDR3 sequence: CASSLGQAINYGYTF. In DNA form, the CDR3 reads TGCGCCAGCAGCTTGGGGCAGGCGATTAACTATGGCTACACCTTC.

This clone was counted a few times. The genes are TRBV19 and TRBJ2-7; 7 bases line up with TRBD2. Trimming took 0 bases from V and 5 from J; bases not matched to a gene: 13. Germline V gives CDR1 LNHDA, CDR2 SQIVND (reference sequence). The CDR3 covers 17 residues. CDR3 sequence reads: CASSIDQRAGAENEQYF. The CDR3 coding sequence is TGTGCCAGTAGTATAGATCAACGGGCGGGAGCGGAGAACGAGCAGTACTTC.

This clone was detected a few times. The V call is TRBV7-9, the J call TRBJ1-2, with 9 bases aligning to TRBD1. The junction had 8 bases not matched to a gene; V was cut back by 5 bases and J by 4 bases. This CDR3 region has 15 residues. The germline V gene encodes CDR1 SEHNR and CDR2 FQNEAQ (reference sequence). This chain's CDR3 is CASSPGQGVTYGYTF. The DNA of the CDR3 is TGTGCCAGCAGCCCGGGACAGGGAGTTACCTATGGCTACACCTTC. The complete variable domain, with remaining parts taken from reference TRBV7-9 and TRBJ1-2, reads DTGVSQNPRHKITKRGQNVTFRCDPISEHNRLYWYRQTLGQGPEFLTYFQNEAQLEKSRLLSDRFSAERPKGSFSTLEIQRTEQGDSAMYLCASSPGQGVTYGYTFGSGTRLTVV.

The chain carries TRBV11-1 and TRBJ1-1; a weak D match, TRBD1 (6 bases). The CDR3 length is 15 residues. V was cut by 5 bases and J by 1 base, with 14 bases left in between. Germline lookup yields CDR1 SGHAT and CDR2 FQDESV (reference sequence). The CDR3 sequence: CASSHGPGANTEAFF. The CDR3 bases are TGTGCCAGCAGCCATGGCCCAGGGGCGAACACTGAAGCTTTCTTT.

The V call is TRBV19, the J call TRBJ2-2; 9 nucleotides agree with TRBD2. This CDR3 region has 15 residues. CDR1 is LNHDA and CDR2 is SQIVND in the germline V gene (reference sequence). V lost 5 bases to trimming and J lost 5 bases; unmatched junction nucleotides: 6. CDR3 nucleotides: TGTGCCAGTAGTCTCGCGGGAGGGAGGACCGGGGAGCTGTTTTTT. It encodes CASSLAGGRTGELFF.

The gene calls are TRBV5-1 and TRBJ2-2; D is perhaps TRBD2 (6 bases). CDR3 length: 13 amino acids. CDR1 and CDR2 from the germline V gene are SGHRS and YFSETQ. V lost 9 bases and J 2 bases, leaving 11 bases between the germline ends. The CDR3 nucleotides read TGCGCCACGCGCGGGACCAACACCGGGGAGCTGTTTTTT. It codes for CATRGTNTGELFF.

The J gene is TRBJ2-1, the V gene TRBV29-1; D could derive from TRBD1 or TRBD2 (6 bases each). This CDR3 is 12 amino acids long. With 7 bases removed from V and 4 bases from J, the gap between germline ends came to 11 bases. The germline V gene has CDR1 SQVTM and CDR2 ANQGSEA. This CDR3 reads CSGGDTYNEQFF. CDR3 sequence (DNA): TGCAGCGGGGGGGACACTTACAATGAGCAGTTCTTC.